Listed below are T cell receptor beta chains from one sample, sequenced in a study of T cells expressing NK-cell markers. TCRdb reanalyzed the 5' RACE reads and collapses them to one entry per CDR3 protein, without DNA. In total, the table holds tens of thousands of distinct CDR3 sequences. The sample taken for sequencing was blood T cells: a sorted CD56 or NKG2C T cell subset, CD4+ or CD8+ T cells, or bulk PBMC T cells (not recorded which). These receptor sequences come from a woman aged 18-69 years in good health. CDR3s include the opening cysteine and the closing phenylalanine or tryptophan.

CDR3	V	J
CASSTPGGVRTDTQYF	TRBV5-1	TRBJ2-3
CASGFGPSTGGRNVEAFF	TRBV12-5	TRBJ1-1
CASSRGTSGLLSNEQFF	TRBV28	TRBJ2-1
CASSIREYNEQFF	TRBV27	TRBJ2-1
CASRHTGAAYNEQFF	TRBV27	TRBJ2-1
CASSADRGAGNTIYF	TRBV5-1	TRBJ1-3
CASSETRLAGGKTEQFF	TRBV2	TRBJ2-1
CSVLVPNQPQHF	TRBV29-1	TRBJ1-5
CASRWTGGLTDTQYF	TRBV7-8	TRBJ2-3
CASSLGLDEQYF	TRBV6-2/TRBV6-3	TRBJ2-7
CAWSHTVDSSDTQYF	TRBV30	TRBJ2-3
CASSLAAGGLYNEQFF	TRBV7-6	TRBJ2-1
CASSLNPAGSEQFF	TRBV28	TRBJ2-1
CASRQGSYEQYF	TRBV7-9	TRBJ2-7
CASSRIAGGTDTQYF	TRBV4-2	TRBJ2-3
CASSPRTGTSTDTQYF	TRBV27	TRBJ2-3
CASSFFGGRPTDTQYF	TRBV12-3/TRBV12-4	TRBJ2-3
CASSPIEAGGSYEQYF	TRBV4-1	TRBJ2-7
CASSLAGTGEREQYF	TRBV27	TRBJ2-7
CASSLQSRPEAFF	TRBV5-5	TRBJ1-1
CASSDSLAGPAYEQYF	TRBV2	TRBJ2-7
CASSQVRSGNEQFF	TRBV4-1	TRBJ2-1
CASSRVTSGNTGELFF	TRBV4-1	TRBJ2-2